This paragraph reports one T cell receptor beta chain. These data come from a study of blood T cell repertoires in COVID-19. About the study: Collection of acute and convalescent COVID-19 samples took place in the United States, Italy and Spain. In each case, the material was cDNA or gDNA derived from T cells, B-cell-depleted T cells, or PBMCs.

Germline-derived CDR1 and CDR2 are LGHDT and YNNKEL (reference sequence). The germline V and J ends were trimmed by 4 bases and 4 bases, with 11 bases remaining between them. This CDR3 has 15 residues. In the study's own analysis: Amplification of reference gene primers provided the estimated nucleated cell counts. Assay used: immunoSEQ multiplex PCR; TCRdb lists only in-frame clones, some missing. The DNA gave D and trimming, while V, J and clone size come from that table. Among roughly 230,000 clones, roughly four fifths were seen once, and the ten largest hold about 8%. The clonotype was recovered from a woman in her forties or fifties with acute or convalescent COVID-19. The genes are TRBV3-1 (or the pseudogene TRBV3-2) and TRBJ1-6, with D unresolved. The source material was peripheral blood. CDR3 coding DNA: TGTGCCAGCAGCCCACGGAGGGATTATAATTCACCCCTCCACTTT. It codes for CASSPRRDYNSPLHF.